This T cell receptor (beta chain) was identified in a study of blood T cell repertoires in COVID-19. Study summary: Sites across the United States, Italy and Spain contributed samples from acute and convalescent COVID-19.

In this sample, this clone turned up once. Clones were read by immunoSEQ multiplex PCR, and TCRdb kept only the in-frame ones, dropping some. The repertoire has approximately 220,000 clones, about 84% of them found once; the top ten carry roughly 7.9%. The CDR3 is 11 amino acids. Trimming took off 7 bases at V and 7 bases at J, with 11 bases between the two ends. From germline, CDR1 is DFQATT and CDR2 SNEGSKA (reference sequence). The receptor's source is an elderly woman with acute or convalescent COVID-19. The chain recombines TRBV20-1 with TRBJ2-4; a possible D gene is TRBD2 (5 bases). Sample: peripheral blood. DNA of the CDR3: TGCAGTGTACCCCGCGGGAACATTCAGTACTTC. This gives the protein CSVPRGNIQYF.